A selection of T cell receptor beta chains follows, all from one sample in a study of cytomegalovirus exposure and HLA in healthy donors. TCRdb's table, derived via immunoSEQ multiplex PCR, lists solely in-frame clones and lacks some. Of tens of thousands of clones listed, around four fifths are singletons. Sequenced input: PBMCs. The receptor set was obtained from a male donor in good health and CMV-seropositive. Each CDR3 is given with its conserved first and last residue. The order of the fields is V gene, J gene, clone size, D gene, CDR3 protein, CDR3 DNA. The D gene is left open where the match is weak. Expanded clones are given a class, and other clones once, few, many or no size at all.

v_gene: TRBV9; j_gene: TRBJ2-1; abundance: -; d_gene: TRBD2; CDR3aa: CASSVALAGTYNEQFF; CDR3nt: TGTGCCAGCAGCGTAGCACTAGCGGGAACTTATAATGAGCAGTTCTTC
v_gene: TRBV7-2; j_gene: TRBJ2-7; abundance: -; d_gene: -; CDR3aa: CASSLGGAPYEQYF; CDR3nt: TGTGCCAGCAGCTTGGGGGGGGCACCCTACGAGCAGTACTTC
v_gene: TRBV7-6; j_gene: TRBJ2-1; abundance: -; d_gene: -; CDR3aa: CASSLGWAYEQFF; CDR3nt: TGTGCCAGCAGCTTAGGGTGGGCTTATGAGCAGTTCTTC
v_gene: TRBV10-1; j_gene: TRBJ2-4; abundance: -; d_gene: -; CDR3aa: CASSEADPGASRLAKNIQYF; CDR3nt: TGCGCCAGCAGTGAGGCGGATCCAGGGGCGTCCCGCCTAGCCAAAAACATTCAGTACTTC
v_gene: TRBV7-8; j_gene: TRBJ1-1; abundance: -; d_gene: -; CDR3aa: CASSLGALKSSTEAFF; CDR3nt: TGTGCCAGCAGCTTAGGGGCCCTTAAATCGAGCACTGAAGCTTTCTTT
v_gene: TRBV27; j_gene: TRBJ2-7; abundance: -; d_gene: TRBD1; CDR3aa: CASSIADRAHEQYF; CDR3nt: TGTGCCAGCAGTATAGCGGACAGGGCCCACGAGCAGTACTTC
v_gene: TRBV7-6; j_gene: TRBJ2-5; abundance: -; d_gene: -; CDR3aa: CASSSPDTQGETQYF; CDR3nt: TGTGCCAGCAGCTCCCCGGACACACAGGGAGAGACCCAGTACTTC
v_gene: TRBV16; j_gene: TRBJ1-1; abundance: -; d_gene: -; CDR3aa: CASSQYAGRVNTEAFF; CDR3nt: TGTGCCAGCAGCCAATATGCTGGGAGAGTGAACACTGAAGCTTTCTTT
v_gene: TRBV19; j_gene: TRBJ2-5; abundance: -; d_gene: TRBD2; CDR3aa: CASPKVLQGRTSGRRETQYF; CDR3nt: TGTGCCAGCCCAAAGGTCCTGCAGGGACGGACTAGCGGGAGACGAGAGACCCAGTACTTC
v_gene: TRBV6-1; j_gene: TRBJ1-3; abundance: -; d_gene: TRBD1; CDR3aa: CASSDARDRGNTIYF; CDR3nt: TGTGCCAGCAGTGACGCCCGGGACAGGGGGAACACCATATATTTT
v_gene: TRBV5-6; j_gene: TRBJ1-2; abundance: -; d_gene: -; CDR3aa: CASSLAGIDRFGYTF; CDR3nt: TGTGCCAGCAGCTTGGCGGGGATCGACAGGTTTGGCTACACCTTC
v_gene: TRBV28; j_gene: TRBJ2-7; abundance: once; d_gene: -; CDR3aa: CASSLSRVPSSYEQYF; CDR3nt: TGTGCCAGCAGTTTATCCCGCGTCCCGAGCTCCTACGAGCAGTACTTC
v_gene: TRBV6-5; j_gene: TRBJ2-7; abundance: few; d_gene: TRBD2; CDR3aa: CASSRGLATEQYF; CDR3nt: TGTGCCAGCAGTCGCGGACTAGCTACCGAGCAGTACTTC
v_gene: TRBV29-1; j_gene: TRBJ2-6; abundance: few; d_gene: -; CDR3aa: CSVAMASGANVLTF; CDR3nt: TGCAGCGTTGCAATGGCCTCTGGGGCCAACGTCCTGACTTTC
v_gene: TRBV28; j_gene: TRBJ2-1; abundance: few; d_gene: TRBD1; CDR3aa: CASSSDRERRGNEQFF; CDR3nt: TGTGCCAGCAGTTCGGACAGGGAACGGCGGGGCAATGAGCAGTTCTTC
v_gene: TRBV28; j_gene: TRBJ1-5; abundance: -; d_gene: -; CDR3aa: CASSLLGGNQPQHF; CDR3nt: TGTGCCAGCAGTTTACTCGGGGGGAACCAGCCCCAGCATTTT
v_gene: TRBV7-3; j_gene: TRBJ2-3; abundance: -; d_gene: TRBD2; CDR3aa: CASAPSGRTDTQYF; CDR3nt: TGTGCCAGCGCACCTAGCGGGAGGACAGATACGCAGTATTTT
v_gene: TRBV27; j_gene: TRBJ2-7; abundance: -; d_gene: -; CDR3aa: CASRHSGDEQYF; CDR3nt: TGTGCCAGCAGGCATTCCGGGGACGAGCAGTACTTC
v_gene: TRBV28; j_gene: TRBJ2-7; abundance: -; d_gene: TRBD1; CDR3aa: CATKRRTGTPYEQYF; CDR3nt: TGTGCCACCAAACGTCGGACAGGGACGCCCTACGAGCAGTACTTC
v_gene: TRBV5-1; j_gene: TRBJ2-5; abundance: -; d_gene: -; CDR3aa: CASSLEGLETQYF; CDR3nt: TGCGCCAGCAGCTTGGAAGGACTAGAGACCCAGTACTTC
v_gene: TRBV5-1; j_gene: TRBJ2-1; abundance: -; d_gene: TRBD2; CDR3aa: CASSRRLAGGRILEQFF; CDR3nt: TGCGCCAGCAGCCGAAGACTAGCGGGAGGTCGGATCTTGGAGCAGTTCTTC
v_gene: TRBV28; j_gene: TRBJ2-7; abundance: -; d_gene: -; CDR3aa: CASIPSSKSSYEQYF; CDR3nt: TGTGCCAGCATCCCTTCTAGCAAAAGCTCCTACGAGCAGTACTTC
v_gene: TRBV7-8; j_gene: TRBJ1-2; abundance: -; d_gene: -; CDR3aa: CASSLEARTVTNYGYTF; CDR3nt: TGTGCCAGCAGCTTAGAGGCTCGGACAGTTACTAACTATGGCTACACCTTC
v_gene: TRBV30; j_gene: TRBJ2-6; abundance: -; d_gene: -; CDR3aa: CAWTVTGANVLTF; CDR3nt: TGTGCCTGGACGGTGACTGGGGCCAACGTCCTGACTTTC
v_gene: TRBV15; j_gene: TRBJ1-5; abundance: once; d_gene: -; CDR3aa: CATSRDRVSANSNQPQHF; CDR3nt: TGTGCCACCAGCAGAGATCGGGTCTCCGCCAATAGCAATCAGCCCCAGCATTTT
v_gene: TRBV6-5; j_gene: TRBJ2-1; abundance: few; d_gene: TRBD1; CDR3aa: CASRKTGGSYNEQFF; CDR3nt: TGTGCCAGCAGAAAAACAGGGGGCTCCTACAATGAGCAGTTCTTC
v_gene: TRBV5-1; j_gene: TRBJ1-2; abundance: once; d_gene: TRBD1; CDR3aa: CASRPGAGGQRLMDNYGYTF; CDR3nt: TGCGCCAGCAGACCCGGAGCAGGGGGCCAGAGACTTATGGATAACTATGGCTACACCTTC
v_gene: TRBV5-8; j_gene: TRBJ1-5; abundance: -; d_gene: -; CDR3aa: CASSLVRGSGNQPQHF; CDR3nt: TGTGCCAGCAGCTTGGTCAGGGGTTCAGGCAATCAGCCCCAGCATTTT
v_gene: TRBV30; j_gene: TRBJ1-1; abundance: -; d_gene: -; CDR3aa: CAWSSRNTEAFF; CDR3nt: TGTGCCTGGAGTTCGCGTAACACTGAAGCTTTCTTT
v_gene: TRBV9; j_gene: TRBJ2-7; abundance: few; d_gene: TRBD2; CDR3aa: CASSVLAGSSYEQYF; CDR3nt: TGTGCCAGCAGCGTACTAGCGGGGAGCTCCTACGAGCAGTACTTC
v_gene: TRBV5-1; j_gene: TRBJ2-1; abundance: -; d_gene: -; CDR3aa: CASTGQNNEQFF; CDR3nt: TGCGCCAGCACAGGACAGAACAATGAGCAGTTCTTC
v_gene: TRBV7-9; j_gene: TRBJ2-7; abundance: -; d_gene: TRBD2; CDR3aa: CASSSSASGRVYEQYF; CDR3nt: TGTGCCAGCAGCAGCTCGGCTAGCGGGAGGGTCTACGAGCAGTACTTC
v_gene: TRBV25-1; j_gene: TRBJ1-4; abundance: -; d_gene: -; CDR3aa: CASSRNLRSSNEKLFF; CDR3nt: TGTGCCAGCAGTCGAAACCTCCGGAGTTCAAATGAAAAACTGTTTTTT
v_gene: TRBV5-1; j_gene: TRBJ1-1; abundance: -; d_gene: TRBD1; CDR3aa: CASSGPTGTTEAFF; CDR3nt: TGCGCCAGCAGCGGACCGACAGGGACCACTGAAGCTTTCTTT
v_gene: TRBV5-6; j_gene: TRBJ1-3; abundance: -; d_gene: -; CDR3aa: CASSFQAVSGNTIYF; CDR3nt: TGTGCCAGCAGCTTTCAGGCAGTCTCTGGAAACACCATATATTTT
v_gene: TRBV6-5; j_gene: TRBJ1-5; abundance: few; d_gene: -; CDR3aa: CASSYSQSGNQPQHF; CDR3nt: TGTGCCAGCAGTTACTCGCAGTCTGGCAATCAGCCCCAGCATTTT
v_gene: TRBV28; j_gene: TRBJ2-1; abundance: -; d_gene: TRBD2; CDR3aa: CASSTTSGRGSYNEQFF; CDR3nt: TGTGCCAGCAGCACCACTAGCGGGAGGGGGTCCTACAATGAGCAGTTCTTC
v_gene: TRBV7-6; j_gene: TRBJ2-3; abundance: -; d_gene: -; CDR3aa: CASSLGRAGSSTDTQYF; CDR3nt: TGTGCCAGCAGCTTAGGGAGGGCGGGATCTAGCACAGATACGCAGTATTTT
v_gene: TRBV29-1; j_gene: TRBJ2-7; abundance: -; d_gene: TRBD1; CDR3aa: CSVEVIGQGLYEQYF; CDR3nt: TGCAGCGTTGAGGTTATCGGACAGGGACTCTACGAGCAGTACTTC
v_gene: TRBV11-1; j_gene: TRBJ2-7; abundance: -; d_gene: -; CDR3aa: CASSYTLRDPTYEQYF; CDR3nt: TGTGCCAGCAGTTATACCCTGCGGGATCCTACCTACGAGCAGTACTTC
v_gene: TRBV10-3; j_gene: TRBJ1-3; abundance: -; d_gene: -; CDR3aa: CAISEEQISGNTIYF; CDR3nt: TGTGCCATCAGTGAAGAACAGATATCTGGAAACACCATATATTTT
v_gene: TRBV27; j_gene: TRBJ2-3; abundance: -; d_gene: -; CDR3aa: CASSYQFSTDTQYF; CDR3nt: TGTGCCAGCAGTTATCAGTTTAGCACAGATACGCAGTATTTT
v_gene: TRBV29-1; j_gene: TRBJ2-7; abundance: -; d_gene: TRBD2; CDR3aa: CSVRVRLAIEQYF; CDR3nt: TGCAGCGTCCGTGTGAGACTAGCGATAGAGCAGTACTTC
v_gene: TRBV5-6; j_gene: TRBJ2-1; abundance: -; d_gene: TRBD2; CDR3aa: CASSMGLAGDNEQFF; CDR3nt: TGTGCCAGCAGCATGGGACTAGCGGGGGACAATGAGCAGTTCTTC
v_gene: TRBV10-1; j_gene: TRBJ2-3; abundance: -; d_gene: -; CDR3aa: CASSENPAERRDTQYF; CDR3nt: TGCGCCAGCAGTGAGAACCCAGCGGAAAGACGAGATACGCAGTATTTT
v_gene: TRBV19; j_gene: TRBJ2-3; abundance: -; d_gene: -; CDR3aa: CASSRDTDTQYF; CDR3nt: TGTGCCAGTAGCCGGGACACAGATACGCAGTATTTT
v_gene: TRBV5-6; j_gene: TRBJ2-3; abundance: -; d_gene: TRBD1; CDR3aa: CASSLAWGQGSDTQYF; CDR3nt: TGTGCCAGCAGCTTGGCCTGGGGACAGGGGTCAGATACGCAGTATTTT
v_gene: TRBV7-2; j_gene: TRBJ2-7; abundance: -; d_gene: TRBD2; CDR3aa: CASSGTLAGGSYEQYF; CDR3nt: TGTGCCAGCAGCGGAACGCTAGCGGGCGGTTCCTACGAGCAGTACTTC
v_gene: TRBV7-9; j_gene: TRBJ1-5; abundance: few; d_gene: TRBD1; CDR3aa: CASSLGQGAKEPQHF; CDR3nt: TGTGCCAGCAGCTTAGGACAGGGGGCTAAGGAGCCCCAGCATTTT